This TCR beta chain was recorded in a study of early T cells in non-severe SARS-CoV-2 infection. Study in general: Unsorted whole-blood RNA was sequenced in bulk, leaving chains unpaired.

The sample holds a few counts of this clonotype. The antigen is undetermined. Study observations and caveats: Reliance on VDJdb matching favored anti-spike CD8 responses; private and CD4 specificities were missed.

In the library, individual cDNA molecules carried attached unique molecular identifiers. MiXCR was run by TCRdb on the 5' RACE reads, yielding one entry per CDR3 protein. The sample consists of roughly 50,000 distinct CDR3 sequences, approximately 8.5% of them appearing once. This clonotype originated in an adult who was a healthcare worker with PCR-confirmed SARS-CoV-2 infection or an uninfected control (not recorded which). Material for sequencing was whole blood.

The CDR3 loop reads CATRTSGTYEQYF. The CDR3 nucleotides are TGTGCCACTCGGACTAGCGGAACCTACGAGCAGTACTTC. The V and J genes are TRBV10-3 and TRBJ2-7, with 10 positions matching TRBD2. The CDR3 is 13 residues long. Germline V gene lookup returns CDR1 ENHRY and CDR2 SYGVKD. J was trimmed by 2 bases and V by 10 bases; bases with no gene match: 5.